Below, one TCR beta chain is given with its context. The target antigen is unknown. These data come from a study of Ad26.COV2.S vaccination and SARS-CoV-2 variants. Study background: The authors gave Ad26.COV2.S intramuscularly, either once or twice 56 days apart. Study-level findings and limits: Vaccine recipients and placebo recipients showed similar non-spike TCR breadth.

This table comes from immunoSEQ multiplex PCR, and its TCRdb copy is limited to in-frame clones, with some not included. The data contain more than 300,000 clones, about 85% of them singletons. This sample's treatment: about 20 received Ad26.COV2.S at low or high dose, single or two shots; roughly 5 received placebo; per-sample allocation not given. Samples were taken on day 63 after the first vaccine or placebo injection. Trimming shortened V by 5 bases and J by 5 bases, and 18 bases separated the two germline ends. In germline, CDR1 is LNHDA, CDR2 SQIVND (reference sequence). The CDR3 has 15 amino acids.

V and J are TRBV19 and TRBJ1-2, with D hard to call. This receptor was taken from a person between 18 and 65 years old who received the Ad26.COV2.S COVID-19 vaccine or a placebo. This sample comprised peripheral blood, obtained in a trial of Ad26.COV2.S vaccine versus placebo. This CDR3 reads CASSASGRSLYGYTF. Here the CDR3 DNA reads TGTGCCAGTAGTGCTTCTGGTAGAAGCCTTTATGGCTACACCTTC.